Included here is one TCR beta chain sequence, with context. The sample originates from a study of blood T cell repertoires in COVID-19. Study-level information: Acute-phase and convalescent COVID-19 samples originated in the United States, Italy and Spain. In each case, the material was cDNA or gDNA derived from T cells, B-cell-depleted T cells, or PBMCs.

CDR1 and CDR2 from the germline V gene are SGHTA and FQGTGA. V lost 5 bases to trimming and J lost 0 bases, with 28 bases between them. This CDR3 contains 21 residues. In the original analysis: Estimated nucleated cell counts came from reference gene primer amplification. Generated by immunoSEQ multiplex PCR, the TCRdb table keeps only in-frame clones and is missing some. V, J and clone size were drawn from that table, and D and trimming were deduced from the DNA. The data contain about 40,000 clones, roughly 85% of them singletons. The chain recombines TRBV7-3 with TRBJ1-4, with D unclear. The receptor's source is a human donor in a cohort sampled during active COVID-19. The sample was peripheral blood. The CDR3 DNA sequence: TGTGCCAGCAGCCCAATCTATACTGGATTGGGCCCAAATGCAACTAATGAAAAACTGTTTTTT. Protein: CASSPIYTGLGPNATNEKLFF.